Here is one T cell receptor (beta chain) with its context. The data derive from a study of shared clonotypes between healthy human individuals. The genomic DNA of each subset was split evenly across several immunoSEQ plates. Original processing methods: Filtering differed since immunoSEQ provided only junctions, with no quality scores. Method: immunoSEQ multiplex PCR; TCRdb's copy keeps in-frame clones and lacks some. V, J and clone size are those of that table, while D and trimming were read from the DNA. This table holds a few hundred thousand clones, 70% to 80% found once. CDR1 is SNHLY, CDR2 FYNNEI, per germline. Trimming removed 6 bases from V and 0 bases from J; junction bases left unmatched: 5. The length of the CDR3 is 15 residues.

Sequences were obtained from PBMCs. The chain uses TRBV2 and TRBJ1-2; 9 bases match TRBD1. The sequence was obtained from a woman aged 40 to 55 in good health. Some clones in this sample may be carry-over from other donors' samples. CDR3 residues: CASRRDRAPNYGYTF. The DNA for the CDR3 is TGTGCCAGCAGACGGGACAGGGCGCCTAACTATGGCTACACCTTC.